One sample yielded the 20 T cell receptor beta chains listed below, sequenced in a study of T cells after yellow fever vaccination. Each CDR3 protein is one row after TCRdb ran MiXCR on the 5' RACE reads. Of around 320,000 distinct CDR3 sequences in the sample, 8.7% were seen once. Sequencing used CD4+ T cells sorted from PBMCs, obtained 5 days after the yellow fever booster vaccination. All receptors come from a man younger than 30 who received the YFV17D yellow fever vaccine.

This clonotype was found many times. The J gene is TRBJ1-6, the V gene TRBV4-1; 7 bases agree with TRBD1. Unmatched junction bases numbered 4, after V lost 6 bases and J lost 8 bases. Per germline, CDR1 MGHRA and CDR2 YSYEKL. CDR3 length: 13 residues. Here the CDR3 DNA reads TGCGCCAGCAGGCCGGGACAGTATTCACCCCTCCACTTT. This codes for CASRPGQYSPLHF.

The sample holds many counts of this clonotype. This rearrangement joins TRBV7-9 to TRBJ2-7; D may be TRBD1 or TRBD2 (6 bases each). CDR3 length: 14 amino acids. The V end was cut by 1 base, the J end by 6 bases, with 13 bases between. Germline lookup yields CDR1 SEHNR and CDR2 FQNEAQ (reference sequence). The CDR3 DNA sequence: TGTGCCAGCAGCTTAGGATCGGGGGCGCTCGAGCAGTACTTC. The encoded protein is CASSLGSGALEQYF.

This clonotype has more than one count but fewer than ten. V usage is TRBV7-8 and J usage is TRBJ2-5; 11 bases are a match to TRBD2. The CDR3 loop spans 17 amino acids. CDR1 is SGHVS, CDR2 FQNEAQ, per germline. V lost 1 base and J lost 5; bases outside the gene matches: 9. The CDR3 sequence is CASSLVITSGGRETQYF. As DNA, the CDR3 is TGTGCCAGCAGCTTAGTCATAACTAGCGGGGGTAGGGAGACCCAGTACTTC.

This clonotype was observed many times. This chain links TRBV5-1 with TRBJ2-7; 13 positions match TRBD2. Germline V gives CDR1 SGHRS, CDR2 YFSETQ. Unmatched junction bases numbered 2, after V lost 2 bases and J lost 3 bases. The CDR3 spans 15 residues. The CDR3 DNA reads TGCGCCAGCAGCTTAGGGACTAGCGGGGACTACGAGCAGTACTTC. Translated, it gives CASSLGTSGDYEQYF. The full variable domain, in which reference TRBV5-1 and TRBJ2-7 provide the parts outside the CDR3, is KAGVTQTPRYLIKTRGQQVTLSCSPISGHRSVSWYQQTPGQGLQFLFEYFSETQRNKGNFPGRFSGRQFSNSRSEMNVSTLELGDSALYLCASSLGTSGDYEQYFGPGTRLTVT.

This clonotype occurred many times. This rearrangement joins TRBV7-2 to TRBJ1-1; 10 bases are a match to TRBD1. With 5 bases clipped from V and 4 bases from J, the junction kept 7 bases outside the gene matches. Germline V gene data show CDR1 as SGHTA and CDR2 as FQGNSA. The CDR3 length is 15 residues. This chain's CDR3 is CASSPGQGKITEAFF. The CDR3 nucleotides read TGTGCCAGCAGCCCGGGACAGGGGAAGATCACTGAAGCTTTCTTT.

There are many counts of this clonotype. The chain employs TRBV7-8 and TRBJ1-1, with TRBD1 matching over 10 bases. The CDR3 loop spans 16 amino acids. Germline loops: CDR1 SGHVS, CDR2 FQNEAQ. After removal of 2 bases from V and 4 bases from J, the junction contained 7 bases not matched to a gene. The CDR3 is CASSLKRDRGRTEAFF. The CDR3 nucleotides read TGTGCCAGCAGCTTAAAGAGGGACAGGGGACGCACTGAAGCTTTCTTT.

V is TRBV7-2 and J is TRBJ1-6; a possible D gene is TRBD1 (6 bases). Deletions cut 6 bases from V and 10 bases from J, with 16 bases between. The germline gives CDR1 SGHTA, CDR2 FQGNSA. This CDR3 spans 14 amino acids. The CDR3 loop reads CASSQPKGGSPLHF. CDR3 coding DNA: TGTGCCAGCAGTCAACCTAAGGGGGGGTCACCCCTCCACTTT.

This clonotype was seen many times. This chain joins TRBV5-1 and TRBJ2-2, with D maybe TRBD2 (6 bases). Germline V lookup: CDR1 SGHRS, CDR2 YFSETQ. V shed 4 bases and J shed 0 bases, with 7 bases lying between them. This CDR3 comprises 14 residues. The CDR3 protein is CASSRGSNTGELFF. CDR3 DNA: TGCGCCAGCAGCCGGGGGTCGAACACCGGGGAGCTGTTTTTT.

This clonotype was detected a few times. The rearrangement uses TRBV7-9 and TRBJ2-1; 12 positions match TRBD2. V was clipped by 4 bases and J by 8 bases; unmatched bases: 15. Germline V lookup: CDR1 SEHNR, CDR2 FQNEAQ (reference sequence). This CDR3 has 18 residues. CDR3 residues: CASSSRWPTSGGRDEQFF. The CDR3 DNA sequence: TGTGCCAGCAGCTCCAGGTGGCCGACTAGCGGGGGAAGGGATGAGCAGTTCTTC.

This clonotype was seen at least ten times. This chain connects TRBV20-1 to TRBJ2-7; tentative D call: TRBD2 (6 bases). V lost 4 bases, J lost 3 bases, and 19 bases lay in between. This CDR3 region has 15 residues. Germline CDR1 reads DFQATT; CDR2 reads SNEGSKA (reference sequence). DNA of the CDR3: TGCAGTGCTACCCCCATTATTGGGGGGATCTACGAGCAGTACTTC. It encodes CSATPIIGGIYEQYF.

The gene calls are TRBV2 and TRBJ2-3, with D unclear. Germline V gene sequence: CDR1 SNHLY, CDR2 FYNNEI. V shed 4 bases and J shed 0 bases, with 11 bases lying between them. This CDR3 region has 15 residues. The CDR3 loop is CASSVDKSSTDTQYF. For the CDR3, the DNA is TGTGCCAGCAGTGTAGACAAGTCTAGCACAGATACGCAGTATTTT.

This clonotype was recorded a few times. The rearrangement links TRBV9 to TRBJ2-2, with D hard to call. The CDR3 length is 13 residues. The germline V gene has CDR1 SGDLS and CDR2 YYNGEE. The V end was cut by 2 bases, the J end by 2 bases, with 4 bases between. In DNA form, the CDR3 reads TGTGCCAGCAGCGTTACAAACACCGGGGAGCTGTTTTTT. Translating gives CASSVTNTGELFF.

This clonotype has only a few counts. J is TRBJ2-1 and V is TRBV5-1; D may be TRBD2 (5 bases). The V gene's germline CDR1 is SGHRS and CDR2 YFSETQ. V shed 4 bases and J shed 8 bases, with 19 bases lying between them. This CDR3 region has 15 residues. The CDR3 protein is CASSHGNTREHEQFF. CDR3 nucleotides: TGCGCCAGCAGCCACGGGAATACACGTGAACATGAGCAGTTCTTC.

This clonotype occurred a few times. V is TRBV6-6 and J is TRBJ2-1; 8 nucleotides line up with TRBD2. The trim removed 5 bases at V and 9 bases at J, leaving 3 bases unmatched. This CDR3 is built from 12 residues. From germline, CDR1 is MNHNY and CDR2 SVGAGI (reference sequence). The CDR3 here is CASSETSGEQFF. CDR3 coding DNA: TGTGCCAGCAGTGAAACTAGCGGTGAGCAGTTCTTC.

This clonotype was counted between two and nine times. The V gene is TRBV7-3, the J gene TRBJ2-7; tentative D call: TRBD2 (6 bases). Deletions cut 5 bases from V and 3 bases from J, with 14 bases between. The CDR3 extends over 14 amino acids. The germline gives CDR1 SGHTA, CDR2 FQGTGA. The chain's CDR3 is CASSPGGGNYEQYF. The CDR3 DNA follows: TGTGCCAGCAGCCCCGGGGGAGGTAACTACGAGCAGTACTTC.

CDR3 DNA: TGTGCCAGCAGGCCCACGGGACAGGGGATCTATGGCTACACCTTC. As protein: CASRPTGQGIYGYTF. The gene calls are TRBV6-5 and TRBJ1-2; 10 bases map to TRBD1. J lost 4 bases, V lost 6 bases, and 8 bases had no gene match. CDR1 is MNHEY and CDR2 is SVGAGI in the germline V gene. This CDR3 comprises 15 residues.

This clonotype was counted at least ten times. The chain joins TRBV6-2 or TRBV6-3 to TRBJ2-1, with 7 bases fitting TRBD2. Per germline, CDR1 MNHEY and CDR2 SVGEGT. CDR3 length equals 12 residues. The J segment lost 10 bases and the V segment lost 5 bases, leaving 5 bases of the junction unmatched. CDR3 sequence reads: CASSTRGGEQFF. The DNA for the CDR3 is TGTGCCAGCAGTACGCGGGGAGGGGAGCAGTTCTTC.

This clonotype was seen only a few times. The CDR3 DNA reads as TGTGCCTGGAGTGATGGGACTAGCTCCTCCACAGATACGCAGTATTTT. As protein: CAWSDGTSSSTDTQYF. The gene calls are TRBV30 and TRBJ2-3, with 9 bases aligning to TRBD2. This CDR3 has 16 amino acids. Germline V lookup: CDR1 GTSNPN, CDR2 SVGIG (reference sequence). Losses at the gene ends were 1 base for V and 2 bases for J; bases not matched to a gene: 7.

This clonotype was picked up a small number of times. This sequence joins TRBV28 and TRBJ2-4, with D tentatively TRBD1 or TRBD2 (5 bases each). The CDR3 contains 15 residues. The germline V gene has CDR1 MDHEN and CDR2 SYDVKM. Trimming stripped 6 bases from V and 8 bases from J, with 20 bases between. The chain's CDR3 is CASSPSGPMGDIQYF. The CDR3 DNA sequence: TGTGCCAGCAGCCCTTCGGGACCTATGGGGGACATTCAGTACTTC.

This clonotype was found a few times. The chain's CDR3 is CSGEGAPSDTQYF. In DNA form, the CDR3 reads TGCAGCGGTGAGGGGGCGCCTTCAGATACGCAGTATTTT. The chain uses TRBV29-1 and TRBJ2-3, with TRBD1 identical over 7 bases. J was trimmed by 4 bases and V by 7 bases; bases with no gene match: 8. This CDR3 has 13 amino acids. Germline-derived CDR1 and CDR2 are SQVTM and ANQGSEA.